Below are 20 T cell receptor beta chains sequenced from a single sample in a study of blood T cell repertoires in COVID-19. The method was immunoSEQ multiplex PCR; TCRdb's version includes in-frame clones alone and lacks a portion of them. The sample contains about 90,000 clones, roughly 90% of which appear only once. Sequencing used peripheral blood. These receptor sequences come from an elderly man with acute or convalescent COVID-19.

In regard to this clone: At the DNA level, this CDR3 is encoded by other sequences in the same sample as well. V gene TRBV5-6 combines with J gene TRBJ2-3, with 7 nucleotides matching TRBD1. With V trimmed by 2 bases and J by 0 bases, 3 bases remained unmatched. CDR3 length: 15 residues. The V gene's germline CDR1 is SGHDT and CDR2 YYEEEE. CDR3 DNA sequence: TGTGCCAGCAGCTTTGGGACAGCTAGCACAGATACGCAGTATTTT. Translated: CASSFGTASTDTQYF.

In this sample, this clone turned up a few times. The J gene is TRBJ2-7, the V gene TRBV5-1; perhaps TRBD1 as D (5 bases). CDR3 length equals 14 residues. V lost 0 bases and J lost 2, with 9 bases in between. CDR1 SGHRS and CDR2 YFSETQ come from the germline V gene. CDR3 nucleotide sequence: TGCGCCAGCAGCTTGGGGGGCGTCGCCTACGAGCAGTACTTC. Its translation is CASSLGGVAYEQYF.

The CDR3 DNA reads as TGTGCCAGCAGCCCCGGACAGTTCTACGAGCAGTACTTC. This gives the protein CASSPGQFYEQYF. V gene TRBV5-6 combines with J gene TRBJ2-7; weak D call: TRBD1 (6 bases). The CDR3 has 13 residues. The germline CDR1 and CDR2 sequences are SGHDT and YYEEEE. V lost 4 bases and J lost 3, with 11 bases in between.

The CDR3 loop reads CASSPRTGRKGNTEAFF. The DNA of the CDR3 is TGTGCCAGCAGTCCCAGGACAGGGAGGAAGGGGAACACTGAAGCTTTCTTT. The chain employs TRBV28 and TRBJ1-1, with 8 bases aligning to TRBD1. This CDR3 is built from 17 residues. In germline, CDR1 is MDHEN, CDR2 SYDVKM. V lost 5 bases and J lost 1; bases outside the gene matches: 12.

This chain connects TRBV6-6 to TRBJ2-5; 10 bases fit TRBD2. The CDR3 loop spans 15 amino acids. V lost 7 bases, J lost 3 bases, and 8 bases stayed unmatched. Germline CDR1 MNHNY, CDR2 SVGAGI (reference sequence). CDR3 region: CASTRGSGRKETQYF. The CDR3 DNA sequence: TGTGCCAGCACCAGGGGTAGCGGGAGGAAAGAGACCCAGTACTTC.

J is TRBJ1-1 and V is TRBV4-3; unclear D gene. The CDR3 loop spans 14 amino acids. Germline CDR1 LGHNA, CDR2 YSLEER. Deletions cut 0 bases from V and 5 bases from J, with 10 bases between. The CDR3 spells CASSQDEDTTEAFF. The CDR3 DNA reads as TGCGCCAGCAGCCAAGATGAGGATACGACTGAAGCTTTCTTT.

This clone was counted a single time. The CDR3 region is CASSLKARWGTGGDTQYF. In DNA form, the CDR3 reads TGTGCCAGCAGCTTAAAGGCGAGGTGGGGGACAGGGGGAGATACGCAGTATTTT. V gene TRBV7-2 combines with J gene TRBJ2-3, with 11 bases fitting TRBD1. The length of the CDR3 is 18 residues. Germline loops: CDR1 SGHTA, CDR2 FQGNSA. V shed 2 bases and J 5 bases; nucleotides not matched to a gene: 12.

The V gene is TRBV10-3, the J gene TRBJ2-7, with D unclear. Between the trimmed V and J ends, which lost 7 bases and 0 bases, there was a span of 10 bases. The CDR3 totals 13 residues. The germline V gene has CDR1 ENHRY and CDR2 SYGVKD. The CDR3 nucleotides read TGTGCCATCAAACGCGGCCGCTCCTACGAGCAGTACTTC. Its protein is CAIKRGRSYEQYF.

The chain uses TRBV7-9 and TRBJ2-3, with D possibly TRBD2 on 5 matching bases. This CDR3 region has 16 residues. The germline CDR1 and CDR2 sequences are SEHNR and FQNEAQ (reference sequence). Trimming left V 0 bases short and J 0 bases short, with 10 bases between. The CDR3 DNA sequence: TGTGCCAGCAGCTTAGCGGCGGGTTTTAGCACAGATACGCAGTATTTT. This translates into CASSLAAGFSTDTQYF.

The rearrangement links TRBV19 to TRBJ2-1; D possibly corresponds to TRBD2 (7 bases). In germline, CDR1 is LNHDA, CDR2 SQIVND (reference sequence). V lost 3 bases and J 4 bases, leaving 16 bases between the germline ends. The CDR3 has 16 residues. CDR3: CASSIIRGGLYNEQFF. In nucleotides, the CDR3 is TGTGCCAGTAGTATTATTAGGGGGGGACTATACAATGAGCAGTTCTTC. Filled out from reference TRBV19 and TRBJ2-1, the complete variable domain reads DGGITQSPKYLFRKEGQNVTLSCEQNLNHDAMYWYRQDPGQGLRLIYYSQIVNDFQKGDIAEGYSVSREKKESFPLTVTSAQKNPTAFYLCASSIIRGGLYNEQFFGPGTRLTVL.

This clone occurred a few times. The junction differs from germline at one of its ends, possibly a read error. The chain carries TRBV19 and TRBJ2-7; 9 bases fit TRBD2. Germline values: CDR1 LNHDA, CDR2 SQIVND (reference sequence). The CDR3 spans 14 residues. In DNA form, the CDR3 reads TGTGCCAGTAGTCAACCGAACAGCGGGAGGCCACCGACTTTC. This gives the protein CASSQPNSGRPPTF.

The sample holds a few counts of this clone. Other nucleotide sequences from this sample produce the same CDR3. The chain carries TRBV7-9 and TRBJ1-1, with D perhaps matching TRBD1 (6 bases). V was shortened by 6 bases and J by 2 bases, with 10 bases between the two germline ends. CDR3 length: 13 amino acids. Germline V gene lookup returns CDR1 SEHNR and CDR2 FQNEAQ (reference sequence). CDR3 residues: CASSRTANTEAFF. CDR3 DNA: TGTGCCAGCAGTCGGACAGCTAACACTGAAGCTTTCTTT.

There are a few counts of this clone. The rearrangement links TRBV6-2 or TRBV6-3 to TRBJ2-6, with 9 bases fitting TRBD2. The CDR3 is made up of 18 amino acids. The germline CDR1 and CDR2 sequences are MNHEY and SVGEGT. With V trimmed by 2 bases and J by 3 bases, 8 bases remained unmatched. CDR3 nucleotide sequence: TGTGCCAGCAGTTACCCCCCAGCGGGAGGACTTGGGGCCAACGTCCTGACTTTC. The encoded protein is CASSYPPAGGLGANVLTF.

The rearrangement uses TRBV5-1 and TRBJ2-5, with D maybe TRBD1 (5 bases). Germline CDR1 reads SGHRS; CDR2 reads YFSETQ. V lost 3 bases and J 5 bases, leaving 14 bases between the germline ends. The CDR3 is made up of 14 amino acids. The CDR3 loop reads CASSYTGRRETQYF. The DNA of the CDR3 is TGCGCCAGCAGCTACACAGGAAGAAGGGAGACCCAGTACTTC.

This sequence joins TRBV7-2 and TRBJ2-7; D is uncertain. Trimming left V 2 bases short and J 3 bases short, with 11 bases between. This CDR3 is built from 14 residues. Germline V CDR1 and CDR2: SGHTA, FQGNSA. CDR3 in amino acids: CASSLIRNSYEQYF. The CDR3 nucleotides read TGTGCCAGCAGCTTAATCCGTAACAGCTACGAGCAGTACTTC. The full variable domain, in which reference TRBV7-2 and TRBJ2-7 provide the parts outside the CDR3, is GAGVSQSPSNKVTEKGKDVELRCDPISGHTALYWYRQSLGQGLEFLIYFQGNSAPDKSGLPSDRFSAERTGGSVSTLTIQRTQQEDSAVYLCASSLIRNSYEQYFGPGTRLTVT.

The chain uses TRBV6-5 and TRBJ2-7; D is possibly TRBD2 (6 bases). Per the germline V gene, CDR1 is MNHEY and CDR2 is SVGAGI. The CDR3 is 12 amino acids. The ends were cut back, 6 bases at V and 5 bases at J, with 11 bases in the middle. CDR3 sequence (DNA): TGTGCCAGCAGCCGAGCGGGTGACGAGCAGTACTTC. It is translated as CASSRAGDEQYF.

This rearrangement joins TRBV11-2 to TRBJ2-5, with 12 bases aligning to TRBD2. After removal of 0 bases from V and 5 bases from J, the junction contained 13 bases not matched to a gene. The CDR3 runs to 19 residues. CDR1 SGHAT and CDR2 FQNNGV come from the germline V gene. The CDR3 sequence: CASSLDLAGGPTSVETQYF. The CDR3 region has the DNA TGTGCCAGCAGCTTAGATCTAGCGGGAGGGCCGACGTCGGTGGAGACCCAGTACTTC. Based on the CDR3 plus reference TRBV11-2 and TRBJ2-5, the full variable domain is EAGVAQSPRYKIIEKRQSVAFWCNPISGHATLYWYQQILGQGPKLLIQFQNNGVVDDSQLPKDRFSAERLKGVDSTLKIQPAKLEDSAVYLCASSLDLAGGPTSVETQYFGPGTRLLVL.

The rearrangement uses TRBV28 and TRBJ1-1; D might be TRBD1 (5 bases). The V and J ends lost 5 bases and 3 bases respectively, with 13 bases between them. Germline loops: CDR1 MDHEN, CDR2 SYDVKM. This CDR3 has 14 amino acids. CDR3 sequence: CASSIPGGYTEAFF. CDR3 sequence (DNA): TGTGCCAGCAGTATACCGGGGGGTTACACTGAAGCTTTCTTT.

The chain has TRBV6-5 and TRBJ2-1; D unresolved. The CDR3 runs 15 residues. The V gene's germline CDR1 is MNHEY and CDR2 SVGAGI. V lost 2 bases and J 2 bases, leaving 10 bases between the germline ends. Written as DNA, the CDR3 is TGTGCCAGCAGTTACGATGCAGGAACCTACAATGAGCAGTTCTTC. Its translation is CASSYDAGTYNEQFF.

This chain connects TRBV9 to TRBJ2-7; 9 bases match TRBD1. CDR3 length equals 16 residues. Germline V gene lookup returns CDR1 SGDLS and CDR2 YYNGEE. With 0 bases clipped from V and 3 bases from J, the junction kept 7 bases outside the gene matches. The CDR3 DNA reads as TGTGCCAGCAGCGTAGGTTCCGGGACAGGGAGCTACGAGCAGTACTTC. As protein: CASSVGSGTGSYEQYF.